The 10 T cell receptor beta chains in this list originate from one sample, sequenced in a study of blood T cell repertoires in COVID-19 (dated by TCRdb to 2019 to 2021). Preparation of the library involved the immunoSEQ multiplex PCR assay. The clones in this table, taken by TCRdb from immuneACCESS, are in-frame only. Not every clone is retained; where verified, under half of the shortfall comes from an unresolved V gene, and the cause of the rest is unknown. This sample holds 470,000 or so clones; around 88% were observed only once. The top ten clones comprise roughly 4% of the sample. Sequencing was done on a sample of peripheral blood. Every receptor here comes from a woman aged 25 to 39 with acute or convalescent COVID-19.

The chain employs TRBV13 and TRBJ2-3, with TRBD1 as a possible D gene (5 bases). Looked up from germline, CDR1 is PRHDT and CDR2 is FYEKMQ (reference sequence). The V gene lost 3 bases and the J gene lost 2 bases, with 9 bases spanning the gap. The CDR3 consists of 14 residues. The CDR3 spells CASSFFGATDTQYF. The CDR3 DNA is TGTGCCAGCAGCTTTTTTGGGGCCACAGATACGCAGTATTTT.

This chain connects TRBV30 to TRBJ1-6, with D unresolved. There are 16 residues in the CDR3. Trimming stripped 3 bases from V and 0 bases from J, with 12 bases between. The V gene's germline CDR1 is GTSNPN and CDR2 SVGIG (reference sequence). This CDR3 reads CAWRRAGSSYNSPLHF. CDR3 DNA sequence: TGTGCCTGGAGGCGCGCGGGAAGCTCCTATAATTCACCCCTCCACTTT.

The chain links TRBV3-1 (or the pseudogene TRBV3-2) to TRBJ1-1, with D unresolved. The CDR3 runs 12 residues. From germline, CDR1 is LGHDT and CDR2 YNNKEL (reference sequence). V was clipped by 2 bases and J by 3 bases, with 4 bases between them. Written as DNA, the CDR3 is TGTGCCAGCAGCCAAACGGACACTGAAGCTTTCTTT. Translating it yields CASSQTDTEAFF.

The CDR3 protein is CASSVHSTGVTGELFF. CDR3 bases: TGTGCCAGTAGTGTCCACTCGACAGGGGTGACCGGGGAGCTGTTTTTT. The rearrangement links TRBV19 to TRBJ2-2; 8 positions agree with TRBD1. V lost 5 bases, J lost 5 bases, and 10 bases stayed unmatched. The CDR3 runs to 16 residues. The germline gives CDR1 LNHDA, CDR2 SQIVND (reference sequence).

The chain has TRBV12-3 or TRBV12-4 and TRBJ1-6, with a tentative D call TRBD1 (5 bases). V lost 5 bases to trimming and J lost 12 bases, with 14 bases between them. This CDR3 is 13 amino acids long. CDR3 sequence (DNA): TGTGCCAGCAGTCCCCGGACAACAGGACCCCTCCACTTT. Its protein product is CASSPRTTGPLHF.

J is TRBJ2-2 and V is TRBV9, with a weak D call TRBD1 (6 bases). Germline V gene lookup returns CDR1 SGDLS and CDR2 YYNGEE. V was clipped by 1 base and J by 10 bases, with 11 bases between them. The CDR3 has 13 residues. CDR3 loop: CASSVNQGPELFF. CDR3 DNA sequence: TGTGCCAGCAGCGTAAATCAGGGGCCGGAGCTGTTTTTT.

The chain couples TRBV9 to TRBJ2-4; tentative D call: TRBD2 (6 bases). Trimming took 0 bases from V and 8 from J, leaving 15 bases between them. There are 15 residues in the CDR3. Per the germline V gene, CDR1 is SGDLS and CDR2 is YYNGEE. The CDR3 is CASSVAPGVSDIQYF. DNA for the CDR3: TGTGCCAGCAGCGTAGCCCCGGGGGTTAGTGACATTCAGTACTTC.

The chain couples TRBV3-1 (or the pseudogene TRBV3-2) to TRBJ1-3; perhaps TRBD1 as D (5 bases). V was shortened by 2 bases and J by 3 bases, with 11 bases between the two germline ends. The V gene's germline CDR1 is LGHDT and CDR2 YNNKEL (reference sequence). The CDR3 is made up of 15 amino acids. The CDR3 coding sequence is TGTGCCAGCAGCCAAACCAGGGTTTTTGGAAACACCATATATTTT. Amino acid sequence: CASSQTRVFGNTIYF.

There are a few counts of this clone. The rearrangement joins TRBV7-9 to TRBJ2-2, with 12 bases identical to TRBD1. Trimming cost V 1 base and J 7 bases; bases outside gene matches: 7. The CDR3 sequence is 17 residues long. Germline V gives CDR1 SEHNR, CDR2 FQNEAQ (reference sequence). The CDR3 nucleotides are TGTGCCAGCAGCTTAGTCGGGGACAGGGGGCGACGCGGGGAGCTGTTTTTT. As protein: CASSLVGDRGRRGELFF.

DNA of the CDR3: TGTGCCAGTACAAACCTCCTACAGGGAGCGGAGCCCCAGCATTTT. Protein: CASTNLLQGAEPQHF. V usage is TRBV19 and J usage is TRBJ1-5; possible D gene TRBD1, 6 bases. From germline, CDR1 is LNHDA and CDR2 SQIVND (reference sequence). The CDR3 runs 15 residues. The germline V and J ends were trimmed by 7 bases and 8 bases, with 21 bases remaining between them.